This T cell receptor (beta chain) is from a study of CXCR3-negative and CXCR3-positive naive CD8 T cells (dated by TCRdb to between 2019 and 2020). With respect to the entire study: Roughly 130 million TRB reads were obtained in total, roughly 1.5 +/- 0.3 million reads per library. TRBV-TRBJ cluster analysis included naive subsets from roughly 5 donors and memory cells from 3 donors. Diversity and physicochemical repertoire analyses covered roughly ten donors pooled from two independent experiments.

With regard to this clonotype: No cognate antigen has been identified for it.

Each CD8+ T cell subset was flow-sorted in triplicate, and around 300,000 cells per subset were placed directly into RLT lysis buffer. To keep memory contaminants out, a stringent definition of naive CD8+ T cells was applied: CD45RO-CCR7+CD27+CD95-. Peripheral blood mononuclear cells were isolated from buffy coats using standard density gradient centrifugation. Naive CXCR3-negative and CXCR3-positive CD8+ T cells were flow-sorted on a FACSAria III. An RNeasy Mini Kit was used to extract total RNA from the sorted cells. Including the terminal cysteine and phenylalanine, the CDR3 comprises 15 residues. A DNA sequence was not provided. Based on the germline V gene (reference sequence), the CDR1 and CDR2 sequences are DFQATT and SNEGSKA. Summary of the overall study and its limitations: Freshly isolated PBMCs were used for most assays because CXCR3 expression partially decreased after cryopreservation. TRB CDR3s from CXCR3-positive naive cells showed higher hydrophobicity (lower Kidera factor 4), lower energy, and higher strength and volume indices than CXCR3-negative naive cells. Both naive subsets had comparably high repertoire diversity, while memory CD8+ T cells had much lower repertoire diversity. Because surface CD5, which is linked to self-reactivity in mice, was comparable between the naive subsets, TCR interaction strength was also inferred from TRB CDR3 physicochemical properties. Similar TRBV-TRBJ usage was shown by naive CXCR3-negative and CXCR3-positive cells from the same donor, whereas distinct patterns were shown by memory cells.

Sequencing was carried out with a NextSeq 550. The Human TCR Profiling Kit (MiLaboratory) was used to make UMI-labeled 5' RACE TRB cDNA libraries. cDNA synthesis used the entire amount of extracted RNA, and PCR amplification then used the entire amount of cDNA produced. Libraries were prepared in parallel with an identical number of PCR cycles. Concerning the study's data processing: With a minimum of two reads required per UMI, MIGEC and MiXCR pulled out about 52,000 +/- 9,100 unique UMI-labeled TRB cDNA molecules from each library. An average of around 40,000 +/- 10,000 functional in-frame TRB CDR3 nucleotide clonotypes without stop codons was found per library. After each sample was downsampled to 5000 UMI-labeled TRB molecules, VDJtools was used to calculate diversity metrics such as normalized Shannon-Wiener and Chao1. Clonotype-size-weighted physicochemical properties of the central five CDR3 residues (interaction energy, strength, volume and Kidera factor 4) were computed in VDJtools. TCRdb reprocessed the reads; each CDR3 protein sequence makes one entry, and DNA is unavailable. The V and J calls, along with clone size, are taken from TCRdb and not from the paper's own processing. The table of this sample itemizes tens of thousands of distinct CDR3 sequences. The top ten hold 0.5% to 0.55% of the sample.

This chain is built from TRBV20-1 and TRBJ2-3; TCRdb's D call, TRBD2, is unchecked because there is no DNA. This clonotype originated in a human donor in good health. Some clones in this sample may be carry-over from other donors' samples. Sequenced sample: naive CXCR3+ CD8+ T cells from blood. The intended sense of this specimen's cell subset or site label: CD45RO-CCR7+CD27+CD95- naive CD8+ T cells expressing CXCR3 (TNR3+). CDR3 region: CSATSGEDSTDTQYF.